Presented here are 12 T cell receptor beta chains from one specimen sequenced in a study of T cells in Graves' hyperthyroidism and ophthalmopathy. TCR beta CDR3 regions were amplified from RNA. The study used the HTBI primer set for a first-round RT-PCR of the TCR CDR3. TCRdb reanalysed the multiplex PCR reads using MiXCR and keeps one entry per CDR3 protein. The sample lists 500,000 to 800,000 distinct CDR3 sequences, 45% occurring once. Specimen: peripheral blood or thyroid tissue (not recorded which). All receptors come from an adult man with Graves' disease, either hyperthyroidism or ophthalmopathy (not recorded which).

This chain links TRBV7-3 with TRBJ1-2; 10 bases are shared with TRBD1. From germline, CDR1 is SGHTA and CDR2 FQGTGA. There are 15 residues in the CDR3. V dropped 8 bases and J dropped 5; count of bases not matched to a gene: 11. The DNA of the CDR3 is TGTGCCAGCGTTGTCCGGACAGGGGGACGGTATGGCTACACCTTC. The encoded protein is CASVVRTGGRYGYTF.

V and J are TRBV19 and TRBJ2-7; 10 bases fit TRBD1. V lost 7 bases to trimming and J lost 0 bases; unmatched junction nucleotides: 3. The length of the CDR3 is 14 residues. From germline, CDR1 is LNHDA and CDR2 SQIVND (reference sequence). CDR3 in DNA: TGTGCCAGTAAGAGGACAGGGGGCTCCTACGAGCAGTACTTC. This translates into CASKRTGGSYEQYF.

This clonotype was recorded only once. CDR3 in amino acids: CASSASTGGGYTF. CDR3 DNA sequence: TGTGCCAGCAGTGCCTCGACAGGGGGCGGCTACACCTTC. The rearrangement links TRBV25-1 to TRBJ1-2; 10 nucleotides align to TRBD1. The V gene's germline CDR1 is MGHDK and CDR2 SYGVNS. The CDR3 is 13 amino acids. V shed 4 bases, J shed 8 bases, and the junction held 4 bases outside the gene matches.

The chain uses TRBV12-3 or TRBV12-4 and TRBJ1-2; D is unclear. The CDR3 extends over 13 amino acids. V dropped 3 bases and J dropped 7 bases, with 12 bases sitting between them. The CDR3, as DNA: TGTGCCAGCAGTTTTTCCCAGTACGCTGGCTACACCTTC. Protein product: CASSFSQYAGYTF.

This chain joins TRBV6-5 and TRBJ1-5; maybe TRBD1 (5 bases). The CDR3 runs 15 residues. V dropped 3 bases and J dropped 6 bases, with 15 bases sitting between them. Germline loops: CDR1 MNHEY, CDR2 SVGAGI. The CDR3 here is CASSYTGAGGQPQHF. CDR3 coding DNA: TGTGCCAGCAGTTATACGGGAGCCGGGGGTCAGCCCCAGCATTTT.

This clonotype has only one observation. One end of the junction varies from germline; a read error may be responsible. The DNA for the CDR3 is TGTGCCAGCAGTCGCGCCGGGACTAGGGAATACGGGCAGTACTTC. This codes for CASSRAGTREYGQYF. J is TRBJ2-7 and V is TRBV7-3; 8 nucleotides align to TRBD2. CDR1 SGHTA and CDR2 FQGTGA come from the germline V gene. The CDR3 is 15 amino acids.

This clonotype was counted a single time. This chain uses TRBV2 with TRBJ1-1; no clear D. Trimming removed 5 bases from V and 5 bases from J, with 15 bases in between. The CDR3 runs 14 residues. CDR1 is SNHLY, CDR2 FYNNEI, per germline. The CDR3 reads CASSFGIDSTEAFF. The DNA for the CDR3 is TGTGCCAGCAGTTTCGGTATCGATAGTACTGAAGCTTTCTTT.

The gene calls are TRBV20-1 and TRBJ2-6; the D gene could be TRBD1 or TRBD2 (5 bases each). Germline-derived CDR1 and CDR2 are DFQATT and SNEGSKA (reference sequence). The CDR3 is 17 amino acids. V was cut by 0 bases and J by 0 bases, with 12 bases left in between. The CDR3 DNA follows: TGCAGTGCTAGAGATCAGCAGGGAGCCTCTGGGGCCAACGTCCTGACTTTC. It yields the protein CSARDQQGASGANVLTF.

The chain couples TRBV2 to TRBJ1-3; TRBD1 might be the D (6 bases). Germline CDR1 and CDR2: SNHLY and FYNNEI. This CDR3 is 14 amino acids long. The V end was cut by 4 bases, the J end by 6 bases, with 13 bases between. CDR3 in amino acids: CASSVQGGPNTIYF. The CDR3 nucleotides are TGTGCCAGCAGTGTCCAAGGGGGGCCAAACACCATATATTTT.

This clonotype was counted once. CDR3: CASSARTGSYEQYF. DNA for the CDR3: TGTGCCAGCAGCGCCCGGACAGGCTCCTACGAGCAGTACTTC. The genes are TRBV9 and TRBJ2-7, with TRBD1 matching 7 bases. The CDR3 is made up of 14 amino acids. Germline CDR1 and CDR2: SGDLS and YYNGEE. The ends lost 3 bases at V and 0 bases at J; junction bases unmatched: 3.

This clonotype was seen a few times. The CDR3 reads CASSQGPSGNQETQYF. The CDR3 coding sequence is TGTGCCAGCAGCCAAGGTCCGAGCGGGAACCAAGAGACCCAGTACTTC. The chain has TRBV12-3 or TRBV12-4 and TRBJ2-5; 7 nucleotides line up with TRBD2. Germline trimming cut 6 bases from V and 0 bases from J; bases unmatched to any gene: 10. The CDR3 runs 16 residues.

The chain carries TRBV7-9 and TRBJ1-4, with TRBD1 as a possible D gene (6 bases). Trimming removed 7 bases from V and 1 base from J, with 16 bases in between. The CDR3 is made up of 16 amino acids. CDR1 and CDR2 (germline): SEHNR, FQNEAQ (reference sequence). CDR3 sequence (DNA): TGTGCCAGCACCCCAGGTTCCAGGGGAACTAATGAAAAACTGTTTTTT. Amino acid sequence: CASTPGSRGTNEKLFF.